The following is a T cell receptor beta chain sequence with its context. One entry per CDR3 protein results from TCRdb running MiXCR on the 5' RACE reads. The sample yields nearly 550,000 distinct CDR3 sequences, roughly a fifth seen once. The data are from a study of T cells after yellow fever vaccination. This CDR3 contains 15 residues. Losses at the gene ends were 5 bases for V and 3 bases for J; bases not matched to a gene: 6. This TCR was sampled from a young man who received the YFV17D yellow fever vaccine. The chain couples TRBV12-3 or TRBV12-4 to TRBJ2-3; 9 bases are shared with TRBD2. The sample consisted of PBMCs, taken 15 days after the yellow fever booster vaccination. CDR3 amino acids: CASSVSGSLTDTQYF. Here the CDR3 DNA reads TGTGCCAGCAGTGTTAGCGGGAGTTTGACAGATACGCAGTATTTT.